The next 13 T cell receptor beta chains were all read from a single sample in a study of liver allograft versus peripheral blood T cells. Across the study: Recipients' peripheral blood supplied the T cell receptor repertoires against which those in transplanted livers were compared.

TCRdb processed the reads anew with MiXCR; each CDR3 protein has one entry. Of roughly 9,200 distinct CDR3 sequences listed, roughly 17% are singletons. The source of these receptors is a human patient who had a liver transplant. A subset of T cells may come from the graft donor.

In its sample, this clonotype ranks as medium-sized (0.01 to 0.1%). The rearrangement links TRBV18 to TRBJ1-2; 9 nucleotides line up with TRBD1. Germline assignment: CDR1 KGHSH and CDR2 LQKENI. V was pared by 3 bases and J by 5 bases, with 4 bases of the junction left unmatched. This CDR3 comprises 14 residues. In DNA, the CDR3 is TGTGCCAGCTCACCGGGACAGGGTAGATATGGCTACACCTTC. It translates to CASSPGQGRYGYTF.

In its sample, this clonotype was seen many times. The genes are TRBV5-6 and TRBJ1-5, with D maybe TRBD1 (5 bases). This CDR3 has 17 residues. V lost 1 base and J 4 bases, leaving 18 bases between the germline ends. In germline, CDR1 is SGHDT, CDR2 YYEEEE. The CDR3: CASSLMDTPWQNQPQHF. DNA of the CDR3: TGTGCCAGCAGCTTGATGGACACACCGTGGCAAAATCAGCCCCAGCATTTT.

This clonotype is medium-sized. CDR3 DNA sequence: TGTGCCAGCTCACCACAGGAGACAGGGGTCGACTATGGCTACACCTTC. The encoded protein is CASSPQETGVDYGYTF. The genes are TRBV18 and TRBJ1-2, with 8 bases identical to TRBD1. CDR3 length equals 16 residues. V shed 1 base, J shed 3 bases, and the junction held 7 bases outside the gene matches. Germline V gives CDR1 KGHSH, CDR2 LQKENI. Combining the CDR3 with reference TRBV18 and TRBJ1-2 gives the whole variable domain NAGVMQNPRHLVRRRGQEARLRCSPMKGHSHVYWYRQLPEEGLKFMVYLQKENIIDESGMPKERFSAEFPKEGPSILRIQQVVRGDSAAYFCASSPQETGVDYGYTFGSGTRLTVV.

This clonotype has a count of ten or more. The V call is TRBV20-1, the J call TRBJ1-5, with a possible D match to TRBD1 (5 bases). Germline V lookup: CDR1 DFQATT, CDR2 SNEGSKA (reference sequence). This CDR3 has 16 residues. V was pared by 0 bases and J by 1 base, with 13 bases between. In DNA, the CDR3 is TGCAGTGCTAGAGATCCAGGGCCCAGGAGCAATCAGCCCCAGCATTTT. Its protein product is CSARDPGPRSNQPQHF.

This clonotype is labeled as medium-sized. The chain is built from TRBV7-9 and TRBJ1-6; D is ambiguous. The CDR3 is 16 residues long. The germline V and J ends were trimmed by 5 bases and 0 bases, with 11 bases remaining between them. CDR1 is SEHNR, CDR2 FQNEAQ, per germline (reference sequence). In DNA form, the CDR3 reads TGTGCCAGCAGCCGGGCGGTTAGCTCCTATAATTCACCCCTCCACTTT. This encodes CASSRAVSSYNSPLHF.

This clonotype is labeled as medium-sized. This chain uses TRBV24-1 with TRBJ2-2; TRBD2 agrees at 7 bases. The CDR3 has 17 residues. CDR1 is KGHDR and CDR2 is SFDVKD in the germline V gene. Losses at the gene ends were 2 bases for V and 4 bases for J; bases not matched to a gene: 9. The CDR3 reads CATSDSGGTKRTGELFF. The CDR3 region has the DNA TGTGCCACCAGTGATTCCGGGGGGACGAAACGCACCGGGGAGCTGTTTTTT.

Relative to its sample, this clonotype is medium-sized (0.01 to 0.1%). The chain employs TRBV19 and TRBJ1-2; the D gene is possibly TRBD1 (5 bases). Between the trimmed V and J ends, which lost 5 bases and 12 bases, there was a span of 13 bases. The CDR3 covers 11 residues. Germline values: CDR1 LNHDA, CDR2 SQIVND (reference sequence). CDR3 loop: CASSRRTGHTF. CDR3 coding DNA: TGTGCCAGTAGTCGTCGAACAGGACACACCTTC.

This clonotype is medium-sized by share. This chain connects TRBV27 to TRBJ1-6, with D possibly matching TRBD1 (5 bases). CDR1 and CDR2 from the germline V gene are MNHEY and SMNVEV (reference sequence). V was trimmed by 3 bases and J by 9 bases, leaving 15 bases between them. The CDR3 sequence is 15 residues long. The CDR3 DNA sequence: TGTGCCAGCAGTTTCATTAGGGGAACAGCTTCACCCCTCCACTTT. Protein product: CASSFIRGTASPLHF.

This clonotype is deemed medium-sized. The rearrangement uses TRBV24-1 and TRBJ2-1, with TRBD2 identical over 7 bases. With V trimmed by 7 bases and J by 0 bases, 8 bases remained unmatched. This CDR3 region has 16 residues. Germline values: CDR1 KGHDR, CDR2 SFDVKD. The CDR3 nucleotides read TGTGCCACCAGCCTTGGGAGGGGAAGCTCCTACAATGAGCAGTTCTTC. This gives the protein CATSLGRGSSYNEQFF.

This clonotype was counted many times. The chain carries TRBV7-9 and TRBJ2-1; no clear D gene. CDR1 SEHNR and CDR2 FQNEAQ come from the germline V gene (reference sequence). The V and J ends lost 6 bases and 7 bases respectively, with 10 bases between them. This CDR3 has 12 amino acids. The CDR3 DNA sequence: TGTGCCAGCAGTCCAGATGGGAATGAGCAGTTCTTC. This codes for CASSPDGNEQFF.

This clonotype is judged medium-sized (0.01 to 0.1%). This rearrangement joins TRBV20-1 to TRBJ1-3; 9 nucleotides agree with TRBD1. Unmatched junction bases numbered 4, after V lost 3 bases and J lost 4 bases. The CDR3 spans 14 residues. The germline V gene has CDR1 DFQATT and CDR2 SNEGSKA (reference sequence). CDR3 bases: TGCAGTGCTAGGGGGGACAGGGCAGGAAACACCATATATTTT. Its protein product is CSARGDRAGNTIYF.

This chain joins TRBV7-3 and TRBJ1-1; TRBD1 might be the D (5 bases). Germline V gene lookup returns CDR1 SGHTA and CDR2 FQGTGA. This CDR3 is built from 13 residues. Trimming stripped 3 bases from V and 6 bases from J, with 11 bases between. DNA of the CDR3: TGTGCCAGCAGCTTTAGGAAGGGGTCTGAAGCTTTCTTT. Amino acids: CASSFRKGSEAFF. Combining the CDR3 with reference TRBV7-3 and TRBJ1-1 gives the whole variable domain GAGVSQTPSNKVTEKGKYVELRCDPISGHTALYWYRQSLGQGPEFLIYFQGTGAADDSGLPNDRFFAVRPEGSVSTLKIQRTERGDSAVYLCASSFRKGSEAFFGQGTRLTVV.

This clonotype showed up just a few times. This chain uses TRBV7-2 with TRBJ2-3; maybe TRBD1 (6 bases). The length of the CDR3 is 14 residues. Trimming pared 5 bases from V and 0 bases from J, leaving 9 bases between. Germline V gene data show CDR1 as SGHTA and CDR2 as FQGNSA. CDR3 sequence (DNA): TGTGCCAGCAGCCCCGGACAGAGCACAGATACGCAGTATTTT. Its protein product is CASSPGQSTDTQYF.